Sequencing of this T cell receptor beta chain was carried out in a study of blood T cell repertoires in COVID-19. The repertoire was sequenced with immunoSEQ multiplex PCR; TCRdb's copy has only in-frame clones and lacks some. Among approximately 210,000 clones listed, over 80% were seen once. This CDR3 has 14 residues. Germline V gene data show CDR1 as WNHNN and CDR2 as SYGVQD (reference sequence). The V and J ends lost 4 bases and 7 bases respectively, with 14 bases between them. The chain links TRBV10-1 to TRBJ2-1; perhaps TRBD2 as D (5 bases). The sequence was obtained from a human donor in a cohort sampled during active COVID-19. Source material: peripheral blood. The CDR3 DNA reads as TGCGCCAGCAGTGGGCGGGCAGACGGAAATGAGCAGTTCTTC. Translation gives CASSGRADGNEQFF.